The following is a TCR beta chain sequence with its context. The data were obtained in a study of blood T cell repertoires in COVID-19. Whole-study context: Samples of COVID-19 (acute and convalescent) were obtained from the United States, Italy and Spain. T cells, B-cell-depleted T cells, or PBMCs supplied cDNA or gDNA.

Original analysis: Amplification of reference gene primers provided the estimated nucleated cell counts. Method: immunoSEQ multiplex PCR; TCRdb's copy keeps in-frame clones and lacks some. The V and J calls and clone size are taken from that table; D and trimming were inferred from the DNA. In the table there are 150,000 to 200,000 clones, around 84% of which are singletons. Unmatched junction bases numbered 6, after V lost 6 bases and J lost 8 bases. This CDR3 has 13 amino acids. Sequenced sample: peripheral blood. This TCR derives from a man between 25 and 39 years old with active or convalescent COVID-19. This chain connects TRBV12-3 or TRBV12-4 to TRBJ2-4; 8 nucleotides line up with TRBD1. This CDR3 reads CASSAGQGDIQYF. CDR3 nucleotides: TGTGCCAGCAGCGCTGGACAGGGAGACATTCAGTACTTC.